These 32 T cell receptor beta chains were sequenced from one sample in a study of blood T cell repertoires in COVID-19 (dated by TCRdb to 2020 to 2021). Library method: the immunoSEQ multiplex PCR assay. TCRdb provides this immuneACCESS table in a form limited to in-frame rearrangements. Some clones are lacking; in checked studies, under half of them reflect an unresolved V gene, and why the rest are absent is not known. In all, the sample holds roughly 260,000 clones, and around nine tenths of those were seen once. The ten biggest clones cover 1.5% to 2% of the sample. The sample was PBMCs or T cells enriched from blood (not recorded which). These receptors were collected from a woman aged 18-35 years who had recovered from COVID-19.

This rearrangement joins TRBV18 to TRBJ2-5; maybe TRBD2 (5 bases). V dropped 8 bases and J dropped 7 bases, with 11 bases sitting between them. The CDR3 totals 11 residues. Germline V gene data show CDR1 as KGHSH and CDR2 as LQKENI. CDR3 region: CASRDSRTQYF. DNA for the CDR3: TGTGCCAGCCGGGATAGCCGGACCCAGTACTTC.

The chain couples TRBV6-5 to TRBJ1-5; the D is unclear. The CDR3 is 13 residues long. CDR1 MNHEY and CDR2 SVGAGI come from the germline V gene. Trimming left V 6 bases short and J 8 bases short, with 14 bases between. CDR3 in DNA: TGTGCCAGCAGGGAGGGTCATGGCAAGCCCCAGCATTTT. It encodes CASREGHGKPQHF.

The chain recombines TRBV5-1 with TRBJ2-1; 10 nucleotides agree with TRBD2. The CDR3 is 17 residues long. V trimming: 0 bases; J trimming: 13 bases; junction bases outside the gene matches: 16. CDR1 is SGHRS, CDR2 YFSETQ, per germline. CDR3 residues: CASSLAGTSETGGPQFF. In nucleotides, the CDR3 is TGCGCCAGCAGCTTGGCCGGGACTAGCGAGACCGGTGGCCCACAGTTCTTC.

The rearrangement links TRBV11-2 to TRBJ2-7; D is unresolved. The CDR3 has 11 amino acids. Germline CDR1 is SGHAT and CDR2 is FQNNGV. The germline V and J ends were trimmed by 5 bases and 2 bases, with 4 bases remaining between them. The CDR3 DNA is TGTGCCAGCAGCCGGGCCTACGAGCAGTACTTC. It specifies CASSRAYEQYF.

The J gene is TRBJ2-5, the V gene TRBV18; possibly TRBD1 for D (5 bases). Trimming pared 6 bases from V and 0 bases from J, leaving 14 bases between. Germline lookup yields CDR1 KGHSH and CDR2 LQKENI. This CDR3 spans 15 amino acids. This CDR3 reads CASSPRQGDQETQYF. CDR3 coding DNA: TGTGCCAGCTCCCCCCGGCAGGGTGACCAAGAGACCCAGTACTTC.

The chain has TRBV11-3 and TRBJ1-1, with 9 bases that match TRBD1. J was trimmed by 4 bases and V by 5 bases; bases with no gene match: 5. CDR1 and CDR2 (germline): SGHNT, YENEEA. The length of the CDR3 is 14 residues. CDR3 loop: CASSLTGGGTEAFF. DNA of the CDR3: TGTGCCAGCAGCCTAACAGGGGGCGGCACTGAAGCTTTCTTT.

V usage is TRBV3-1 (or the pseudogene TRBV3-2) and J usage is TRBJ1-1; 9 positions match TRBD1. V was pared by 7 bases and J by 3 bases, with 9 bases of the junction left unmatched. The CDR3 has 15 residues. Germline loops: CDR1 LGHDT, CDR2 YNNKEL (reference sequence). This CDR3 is CASTTTGGSDTEAFF. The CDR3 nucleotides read TGTGCCAGCACCACGACAGGGGGATCGGACACTGAAGCTTTCTTT.

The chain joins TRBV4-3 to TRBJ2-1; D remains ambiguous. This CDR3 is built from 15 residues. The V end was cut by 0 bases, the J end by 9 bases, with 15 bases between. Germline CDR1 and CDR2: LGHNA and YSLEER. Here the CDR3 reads CASSQDARVRREQFF. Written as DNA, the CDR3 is TGCGCCAGCAGCCAAGACGCCCGGGTGAGACGTGAGCAGTTCTTC.

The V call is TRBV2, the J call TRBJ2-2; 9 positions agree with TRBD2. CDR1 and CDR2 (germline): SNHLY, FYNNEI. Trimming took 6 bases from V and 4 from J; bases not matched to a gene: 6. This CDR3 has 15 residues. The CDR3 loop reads CASSPSGTGTGELFF. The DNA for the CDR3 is TGTGCCAGCAGCCCTAGCGGGACCGGCACCGGGGAGCTGTTTTTT.

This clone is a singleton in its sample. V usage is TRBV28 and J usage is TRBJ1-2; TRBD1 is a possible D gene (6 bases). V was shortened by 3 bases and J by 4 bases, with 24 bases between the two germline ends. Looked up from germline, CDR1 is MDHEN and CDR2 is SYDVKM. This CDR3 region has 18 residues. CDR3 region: CASSFIVGRAGARYGYTF. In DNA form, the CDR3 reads TGTGCCAGCAGTTTTATAGTCGGTAGGGCAGGGGCCCGCTATGGCTACACCTTC.

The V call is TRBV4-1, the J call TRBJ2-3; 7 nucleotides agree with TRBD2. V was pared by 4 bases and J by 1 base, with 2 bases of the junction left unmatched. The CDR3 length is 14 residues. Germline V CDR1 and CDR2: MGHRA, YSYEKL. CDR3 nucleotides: TGCGCCAGCAGCCTAGCGGGCCGCACAGATACGCAGTATTTT. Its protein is CASSLAGRTDTQYF.

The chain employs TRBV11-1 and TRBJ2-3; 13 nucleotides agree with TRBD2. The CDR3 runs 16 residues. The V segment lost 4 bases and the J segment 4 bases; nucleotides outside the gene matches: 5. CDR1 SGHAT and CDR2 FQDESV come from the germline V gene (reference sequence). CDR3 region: CASSSGLAGVSDTQYF. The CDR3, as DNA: TGTGCCAGCAGCTCCGGACTAGCGGGAGTATCAGATACGCAGTATTTT. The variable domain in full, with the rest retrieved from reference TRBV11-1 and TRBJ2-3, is EAEVAQSPRYKITEKSQAVAFWCDPISGHATLYWYRQILGQGPELLVQFQDESVVDDSQLPKDRFSAERLKGVDSTLKIQPAELGDSAMYLCASSSGLAGVSDTQYFGPGTRLTVL.

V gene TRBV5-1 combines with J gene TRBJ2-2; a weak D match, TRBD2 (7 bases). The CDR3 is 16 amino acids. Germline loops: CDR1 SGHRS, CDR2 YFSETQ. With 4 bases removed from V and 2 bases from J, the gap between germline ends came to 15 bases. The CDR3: CASSPEGGANTGELFF. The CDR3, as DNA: TGCGCCAGCAGCCCGGAGGGGGGGGCCAACACCGGGGAGCTGTTTTTT.

CDR3 amino acids: CSAGQVNTEAFF. The DNA for the CDR3 is TGCAGCGCCGGACAAGTGAACACTGAAGCTTTCTTT. The rearrangement links TRBV29-1 to TRBJ1-1, with a possible D match to TRBD1 (5 bases). Germline CDR1 is SQVTM and CDR2 is ANQGSEA. There are 12 residues in the CDR3. Deletions cut 7 bases from V and 0 bases from J, with 9 bases between.

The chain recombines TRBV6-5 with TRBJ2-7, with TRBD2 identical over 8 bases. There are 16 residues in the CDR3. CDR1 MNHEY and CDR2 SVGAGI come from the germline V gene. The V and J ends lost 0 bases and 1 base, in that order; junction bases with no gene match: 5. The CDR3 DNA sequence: TGTGCCAGCAGTTACTCGGCTAGCGGGCTGTCCTACGAGCAGTACTTC. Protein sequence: CASSYSASGLSYEQYF.

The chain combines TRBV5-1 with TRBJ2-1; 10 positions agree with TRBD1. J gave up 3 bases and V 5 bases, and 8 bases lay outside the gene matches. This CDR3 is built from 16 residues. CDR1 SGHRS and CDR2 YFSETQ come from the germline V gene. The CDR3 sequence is CASRLGRDRGYNEQFF. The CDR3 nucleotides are TGCGCCAGCAGACTCGGCCGGGACAGGGGCTACAATGAGCAGTTCTTC.

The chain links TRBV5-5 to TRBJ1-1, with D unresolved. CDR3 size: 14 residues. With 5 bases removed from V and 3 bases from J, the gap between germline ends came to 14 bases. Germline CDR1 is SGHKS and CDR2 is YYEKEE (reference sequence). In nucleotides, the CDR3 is TGTGCCAGCAGACTGGAGGCGGGGTACACTGAAGCTTTCTTT. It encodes CASRLEAGYTEAFF.

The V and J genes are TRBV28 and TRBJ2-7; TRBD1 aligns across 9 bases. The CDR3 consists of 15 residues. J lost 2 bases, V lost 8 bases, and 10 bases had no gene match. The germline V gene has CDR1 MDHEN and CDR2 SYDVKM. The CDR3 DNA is TGTGCCAGCTGTCCCCGGGACAGGGCACCCTACGAGCAGTACTTC. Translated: CASCPRDRAPYEQYF.

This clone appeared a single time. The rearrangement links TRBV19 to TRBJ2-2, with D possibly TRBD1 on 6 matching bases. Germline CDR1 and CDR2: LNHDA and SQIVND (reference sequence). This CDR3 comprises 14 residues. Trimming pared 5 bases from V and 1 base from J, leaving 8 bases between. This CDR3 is CASSQQGNTGELFF. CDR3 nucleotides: TGTGCCAGTAGTCAACAGGGGAACACCGGGGAGCTGTTTTTT.

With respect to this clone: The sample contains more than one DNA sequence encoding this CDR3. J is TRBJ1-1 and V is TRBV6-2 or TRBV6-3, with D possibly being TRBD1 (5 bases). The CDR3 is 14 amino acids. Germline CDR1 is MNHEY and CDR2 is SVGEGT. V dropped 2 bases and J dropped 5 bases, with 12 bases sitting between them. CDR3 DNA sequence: TGTGCCAGCAGTTACGGCAGGGTGCGAACTGAAGCTTTCTTT. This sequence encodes CASSYGRVRTEAFF.

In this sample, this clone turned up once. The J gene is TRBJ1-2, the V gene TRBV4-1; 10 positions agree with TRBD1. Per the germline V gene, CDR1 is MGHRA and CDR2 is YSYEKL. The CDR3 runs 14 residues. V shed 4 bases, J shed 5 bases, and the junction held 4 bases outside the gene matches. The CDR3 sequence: CASSRDRGSYGYTF. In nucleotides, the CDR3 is TGCGCCAGCAGCCGGGACAGGGGTTCTTATGGCTACACCTTC.

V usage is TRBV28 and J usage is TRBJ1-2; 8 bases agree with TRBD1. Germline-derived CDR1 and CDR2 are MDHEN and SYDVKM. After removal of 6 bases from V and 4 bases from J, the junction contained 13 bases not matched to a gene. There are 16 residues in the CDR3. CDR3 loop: CASSAPAGGEGYGYTF. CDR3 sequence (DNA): TGTGCCAGCAGCGCCCCCGCAGGGGGCGAGGGCTATGGCTACACCTTC.

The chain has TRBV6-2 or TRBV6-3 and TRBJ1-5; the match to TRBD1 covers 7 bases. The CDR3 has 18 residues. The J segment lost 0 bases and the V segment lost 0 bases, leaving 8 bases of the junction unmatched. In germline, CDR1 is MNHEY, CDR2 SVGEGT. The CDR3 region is CASSYSRDRVVSNQPQHF. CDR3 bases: TGTGCCAGCAGTTACTCGAGAGACAGGGTCGTTAGCAATCAGCCCCAGCATTTT.

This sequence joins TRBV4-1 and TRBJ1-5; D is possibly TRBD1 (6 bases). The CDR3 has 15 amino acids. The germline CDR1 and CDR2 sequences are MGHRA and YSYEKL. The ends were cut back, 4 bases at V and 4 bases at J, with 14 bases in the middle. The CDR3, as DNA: TGCGCCAGCAGCCGAGGACAGCAACTTAATCAGCCCCAGCATTTT. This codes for CASSRGQQLNQPQHF.

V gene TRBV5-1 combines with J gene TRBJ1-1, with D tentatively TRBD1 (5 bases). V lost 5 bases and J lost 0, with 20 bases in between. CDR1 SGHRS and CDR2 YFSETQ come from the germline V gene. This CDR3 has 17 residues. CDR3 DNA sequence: TGCGCCAGCAGTAGGAGGGGTATAGGGGAGCTGAACACTGAAGCTTTCTTT. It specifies CASSRRGIGELNTEAFF.

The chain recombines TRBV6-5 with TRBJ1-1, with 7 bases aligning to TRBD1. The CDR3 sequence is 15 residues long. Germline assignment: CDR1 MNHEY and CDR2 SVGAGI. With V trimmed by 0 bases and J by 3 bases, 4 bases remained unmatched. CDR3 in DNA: TGTGCCAGCAGTTACTCGATTCAGGGGGACACTGAAGCTTTCTTT. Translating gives CASSYSIQGDTEAFF.

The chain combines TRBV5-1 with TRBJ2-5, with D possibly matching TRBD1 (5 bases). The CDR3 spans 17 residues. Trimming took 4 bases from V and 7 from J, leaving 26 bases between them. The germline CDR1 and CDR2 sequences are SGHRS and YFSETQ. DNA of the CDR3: TGCGCCAGCAGCCATAGCAGGGAAGAAGCTAGGGCAGGGACCCAGTACTTC. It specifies CASSHSREEARAGTQYF.

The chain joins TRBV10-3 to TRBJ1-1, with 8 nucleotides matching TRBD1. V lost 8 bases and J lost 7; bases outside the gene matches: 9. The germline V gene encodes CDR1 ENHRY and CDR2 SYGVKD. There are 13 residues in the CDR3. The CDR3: CAIRPPDRGEAFF. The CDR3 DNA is TGTGCCATCCGGCCCCCCGACAGGGGTGAAGCTTTCTTT.

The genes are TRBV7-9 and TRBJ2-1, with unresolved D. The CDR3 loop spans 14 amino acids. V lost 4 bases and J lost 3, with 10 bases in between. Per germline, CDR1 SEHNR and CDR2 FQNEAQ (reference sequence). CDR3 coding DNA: TGTGCCAGCAGCTCGGTAGTGTACTACAATGAGCAGTTCTTC. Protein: CASSSVVYYNEQFF.

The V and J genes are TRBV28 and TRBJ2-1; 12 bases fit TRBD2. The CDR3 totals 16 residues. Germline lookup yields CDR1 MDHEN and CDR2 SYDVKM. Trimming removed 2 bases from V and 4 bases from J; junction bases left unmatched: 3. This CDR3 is CASSLPLAGGYNEQFF. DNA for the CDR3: TGTGCCAGCAGTTTACCGCTAGCGGGAGGGTACAATGAGCAGTTCTTC.

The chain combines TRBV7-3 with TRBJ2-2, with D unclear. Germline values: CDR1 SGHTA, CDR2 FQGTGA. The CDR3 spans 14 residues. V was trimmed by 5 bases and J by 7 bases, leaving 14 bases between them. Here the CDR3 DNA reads TGTGCCAGCAGCATCCGACCAGAGGTCGGGGAGCTGTTTTTT. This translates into CASSIRPEVGELFF.

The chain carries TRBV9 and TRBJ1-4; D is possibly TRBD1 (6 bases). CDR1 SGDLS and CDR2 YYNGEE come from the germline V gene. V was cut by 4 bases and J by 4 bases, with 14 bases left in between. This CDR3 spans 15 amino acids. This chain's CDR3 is CASSPEGDYNEKLFF. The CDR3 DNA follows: TGTGCCAGCAGCCCCGAGGGGGATTATAATGAAAAACTGTTTTTT.